The 10 T cell receptor beta chains listed next were all sequenced from one sample in a study of cytomegalovirus exposure and HLA in healthy donors. A multiplex PCR was run with 60 Vbeta primers and 13 Jbeta primers. Profiling relied on immunoSEQ multiplex PCR, and the TCRdb table lists in-frame clones only, not all of them. The sample lists about 180,000 clones, approximately 72% seen once, with roughly 2.5% in the top ten. Material: PBMCs. These receptors were taken from a human donor in good health.

The chain joins TRBV4-1 to TRBJ2-1; D is undetermined. With 0 bases removed from V and 5 bases from J, the gap between germline ends came to 8 bases. The CDR3 is 14 residues long. CDR1 is MGHRA and CDR2 is YSYEKL in the germline V gene. CDR3 region: CASSQDYRNNEQFF. CDR3 DNA: TGCGCCAGCAGCCAAGATTACAGAAACAATGAGCAGTTCTTC.

The chain combines TRBV7-9 with TRBJ2-7, with 10 positions matching TRBD2. There are 15 residues in the CDR3. V trimming: 3 bases; J trimming: 9 bases; junction bases outside the gene matches: 11. Germline CDR1 SEHNR, CDR2 FQNEAQ (reference sequence). The CDR3 region is CASSLVSGGFGWQYF. As DNA, the CDR3 is TGTGCCAGCAGCTTGGTTAGCGGGGGGTTCGGGTGGCAGTACTTC.

The chain recombines TRBV2 with TRBJ2-1; 7 bases map to TRBD2. The trim removed 1 base at V and 1 base at J, leaving 4 bases unmatched. CDR1 is SNHLY and CDR2 is FYNNEI in the germline V gene. The CDR3 spans 16 residues. The CDR3 protein is CASSEGTGGSYNEQFF. The CDR3 nucleotides are TGTGCCAGCAGTGAAGGGACGGGGGGATCCTACAATGAGCAGTTCTTC.

The chain joins TRBV4-3 to TRBJ1-2; D not resolved. This CDR3 spans 14 amino acids. V lost 1 base, J lost 4 bases, and 10 bases lay in between. Germline V gene sequence: CDR1 LGHNA, CDR2 YSLEER. CDR3 coding DNA: TGCGCCAGCAGCCAAGCGCGCCTTGGCTATGGCTACACCTTC. Translation gives CASSQARLGYGYTF.

The J gene is TRBJ1-6, the V gene TRBV9; a weak D match, TRBD1 (5 bases). V lost 6 bases to trimming and J lost 8 bases, with 15 bases between them. CDR1 and CDR2 from the germline V gene are SGDLS and YYNGEE. This CDR3 contains 14 residues. The CDR3 protein is CASTLSGGDSPLHF. DNA for the CDR3: TGTGCCAGCACCCTCAGCGGGGGGGATTCACCCCTCCACTTT.

This clone was detected once. DNA for the CDR3: TGTGCCTGGAGGACAGGGGGCGAGGTATATGGCTACACCTTC. Encoded protein: CAWRTGGEVYGYTF. The gene calls are TRBV30 and TRBJ1-2; 10 bases are shared with TRBD1. V shed 3 bases, J shed 5 bases, and the junction held 6 bases outside the gene matches. The CDR3 totals 14 residues. CDR1 is GTSNPN, CDR2 SVGIG, per germline (reference sequence).

The V and J genes are TRBV19 and TRBJ2-1, with TRBD1 identical over 8 bases. CDR1 LNHDA and CDR2 SQIVND come from the germline V gene (reference sequence). V gave up 3 bases and J gave up 3 bases; unmatched junction bases: 7. This CDR3 is built from 16 residues. CDR3 protein: CASSMIGQGDYNEQFF. Written as DNA, the CDR3 is TGTGCCAGTAGTATGATTGGACAGGGCGACTACAATGAGCAGTTCTTC.

CDR3 protein: CASSLELAYEQYF. In DNA, the CDR3 is TGTGCCAGCAGCTTAGAACTAGCCTACGAGCAGTACTTC. The rearrangement joins TRBV7-6 to TRBJ2-7; possible D gene TRBD2, 5 bases. This CDR3 has 13 amino acids. V shed 1 base and J shed 2 bases, with 6 bases lying between them. The germline V gene encodes CDR1 SGHVS and CDR2 FNYEAQ.

This rearrangement joins TRBV29-1 to TRBJ1-2, with TRBD1 matching over 9 bases. Germline V gene data show CDR1 as SQVTM and CDR2 as ANQGSEA. Losses at the gene ends were 6 bases for V and 8 bases for J; bases not matched to a gene: 19. This CDR3 has 16 amino acids. The chain's CDR3 is CSVVPGQGVTIGGYTF. CDR3 sequence (DNA): TGCAGCGTAGTCCCGGGACAGGGAGTTACTATAGGAGGCTACACCTTC.

The chain couples TRBV6-1 to TRBJ2-1; unclear D gene. From germline, CDR1 is MNHNS and CDR2 SASEGT. The CDR3 spans 13 residues. Trimming pared 7 bases from V and 0 bases from J, leaving 7 bases between. CDR3 protein: CASKKSSYNEQFF. The CDR3 DNA is TGTGCCAGCAAGAAGAGCTCCTACAATGAGCAGTTCTTC.